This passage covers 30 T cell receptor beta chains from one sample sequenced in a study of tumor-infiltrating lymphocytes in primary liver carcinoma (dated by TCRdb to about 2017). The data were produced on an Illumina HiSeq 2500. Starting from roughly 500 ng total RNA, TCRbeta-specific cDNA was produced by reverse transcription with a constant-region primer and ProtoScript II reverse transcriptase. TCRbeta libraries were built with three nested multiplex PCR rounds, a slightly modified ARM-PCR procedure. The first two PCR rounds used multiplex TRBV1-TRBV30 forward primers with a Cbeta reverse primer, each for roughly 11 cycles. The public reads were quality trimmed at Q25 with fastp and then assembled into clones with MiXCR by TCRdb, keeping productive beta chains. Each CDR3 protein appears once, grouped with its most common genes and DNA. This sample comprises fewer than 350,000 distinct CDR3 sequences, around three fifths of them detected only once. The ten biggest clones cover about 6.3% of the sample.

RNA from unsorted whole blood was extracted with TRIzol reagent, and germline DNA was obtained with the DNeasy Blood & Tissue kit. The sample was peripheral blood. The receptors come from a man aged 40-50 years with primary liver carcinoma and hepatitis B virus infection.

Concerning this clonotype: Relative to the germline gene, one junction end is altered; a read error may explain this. As DNA, the CDR3 is TGTGCCAGCAGCCCCGGGACAGTTCCGGATACGCGGTATTTT. Translating gives CASSPGTVPDTRYF. The chain joins TRBV28 to TRBJ2-3; TRBD1 aligns across 7 bases. This CDR3 spans 14 amino acids. From germline, CDR1 is MDHEN and CDR2 SYDVKM.

The CDR3 DNA sequence: TGTGCCAGCAGCTATGGGACTAGGGGCTACGAGCAGTACTTC. Translated, it gives CASSYGTRGYEQYF. V usage is TRBV11-1 and J usage is TRBJ2-7; 8 positions match TRBD2. With 4 bases clipped from V and 3 bases from J, the junction kept 5 bases outside the gene matches. The germline gives CDR1 SGHAT, CDR2 FQDESV (reference sequence). The CDR3 runs 14 residues. The variable domain in full, completed from reference TRBV11-1 and TRBJ2-7, reads EAEVAQSPRYKITEKSQAVAFWCDPISGHATLYWYRQILGQGPELLVQFQDESVVDDSQLPKDRFSAERLKGVDSTLKIQPAELGDSAMYLCASSYGTRGYEQYFGPGTRLTVT.

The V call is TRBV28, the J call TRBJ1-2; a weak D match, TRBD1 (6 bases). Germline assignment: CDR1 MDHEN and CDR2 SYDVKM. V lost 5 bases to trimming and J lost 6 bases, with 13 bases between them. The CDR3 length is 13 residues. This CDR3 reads CASSLQGSNGYTF. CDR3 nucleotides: TGTGCCAGCAGTCTACAGGGAAGTAATGGCTACACCTTC.

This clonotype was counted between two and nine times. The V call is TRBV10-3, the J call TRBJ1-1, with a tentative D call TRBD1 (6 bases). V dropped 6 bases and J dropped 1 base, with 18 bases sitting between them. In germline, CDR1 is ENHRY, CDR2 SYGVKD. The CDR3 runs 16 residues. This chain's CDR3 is CAIRSGGAMTNTEAFF. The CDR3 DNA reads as TGTGCCATCAGATCGGGGGGGGCCATGACGAACACTGAAGCTTTCTTT.

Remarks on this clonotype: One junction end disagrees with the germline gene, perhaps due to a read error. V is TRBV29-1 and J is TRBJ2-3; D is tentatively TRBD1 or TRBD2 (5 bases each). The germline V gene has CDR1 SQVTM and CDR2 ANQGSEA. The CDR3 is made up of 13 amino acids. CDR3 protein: CSAGTLAIDAHYF. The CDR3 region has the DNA TGCAGCGCCGGGACCCTCGCCATAGACGCGCACTATTTT.

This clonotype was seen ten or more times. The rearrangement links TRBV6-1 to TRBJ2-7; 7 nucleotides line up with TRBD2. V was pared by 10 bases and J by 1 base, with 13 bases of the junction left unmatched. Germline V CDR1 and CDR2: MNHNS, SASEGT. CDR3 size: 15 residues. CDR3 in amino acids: CATSSDLAVSYEQYF. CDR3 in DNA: TGTGCCACCTCTTCTGACCTAGCGGTGTCCTACGAGCAGTACTTC.

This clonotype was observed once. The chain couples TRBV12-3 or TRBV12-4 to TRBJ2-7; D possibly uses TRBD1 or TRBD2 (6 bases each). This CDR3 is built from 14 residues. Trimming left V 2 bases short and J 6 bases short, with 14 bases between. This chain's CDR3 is CASSLIPGAAEQYF. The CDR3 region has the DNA TGTGCCAGCAGTTTAATCCCGGGGGCCGCCGAGCAGTACTTC.

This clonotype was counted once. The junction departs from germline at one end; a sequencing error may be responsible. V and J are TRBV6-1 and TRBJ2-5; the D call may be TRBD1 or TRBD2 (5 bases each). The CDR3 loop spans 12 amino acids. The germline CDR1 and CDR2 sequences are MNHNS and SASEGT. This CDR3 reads CASRSSLGTQYF. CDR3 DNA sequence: TGTGCCAGCAGATCTAGTTTAGGGACCCAGTATTTC.

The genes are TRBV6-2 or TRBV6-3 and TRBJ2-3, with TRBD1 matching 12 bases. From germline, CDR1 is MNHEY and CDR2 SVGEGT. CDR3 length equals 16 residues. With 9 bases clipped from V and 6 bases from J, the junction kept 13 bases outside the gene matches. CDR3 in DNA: TGTGCCAGTAGCTTCGTGGGACAGGGGGCAGTGGATACGCAGTATTTT. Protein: CASSFVGQGAVDTQYF.

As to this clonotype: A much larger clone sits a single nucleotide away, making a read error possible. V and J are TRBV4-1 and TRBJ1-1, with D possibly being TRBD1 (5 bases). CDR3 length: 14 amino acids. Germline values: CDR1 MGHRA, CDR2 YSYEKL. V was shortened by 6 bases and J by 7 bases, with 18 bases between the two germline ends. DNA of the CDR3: TGCGCCAGCAGTCGTATAGGGGCCCCTCATGAAGCTTTCTTT. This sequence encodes CASSRIGAPHEAFF.

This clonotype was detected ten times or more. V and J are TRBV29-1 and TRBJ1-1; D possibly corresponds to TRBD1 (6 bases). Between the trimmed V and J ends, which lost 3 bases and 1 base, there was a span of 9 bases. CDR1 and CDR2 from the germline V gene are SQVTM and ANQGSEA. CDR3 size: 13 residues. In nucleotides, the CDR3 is TGCAGCGTTGATCAGGGGCCGAACACTGAAGCTTTCTTT. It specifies CSVDQGPNTEAFF. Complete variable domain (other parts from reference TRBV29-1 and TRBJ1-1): SAVISQKPSRDICQRGTSLTIQCQVDSQVTMMFWYRQQPGQSLTLIATANQGSEATYESGFVIDKFPISRPNLTFSTLTVSNMSPEDSSIYLCSVDQGPNTEAFFGQGTRLTVV.

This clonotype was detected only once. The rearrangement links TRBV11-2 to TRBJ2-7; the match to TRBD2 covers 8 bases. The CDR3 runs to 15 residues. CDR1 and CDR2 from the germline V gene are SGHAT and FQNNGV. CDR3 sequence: CHSSLSPGRVHEQYF. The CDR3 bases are TGTCACAGCAGCTTGTCGCCCGGGAGGGTCCACGAGCAGTACTTC.

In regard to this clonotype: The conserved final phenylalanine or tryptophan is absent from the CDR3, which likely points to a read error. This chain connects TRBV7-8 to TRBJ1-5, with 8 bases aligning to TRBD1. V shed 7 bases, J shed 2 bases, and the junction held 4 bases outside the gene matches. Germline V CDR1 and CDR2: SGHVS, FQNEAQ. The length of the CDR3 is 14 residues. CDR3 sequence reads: CASNTQGGNQPQHL. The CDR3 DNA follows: TGTGCCAGCAACACACAGGGGGGCAATCAGCCCCAGCATCTT.

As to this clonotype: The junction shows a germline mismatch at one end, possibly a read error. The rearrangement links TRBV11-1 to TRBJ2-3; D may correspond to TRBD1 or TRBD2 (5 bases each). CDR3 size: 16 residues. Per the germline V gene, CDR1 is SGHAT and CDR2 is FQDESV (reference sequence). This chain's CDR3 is CDSSPNRLTSTDTQYF. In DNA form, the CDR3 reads TGCGACAGCAGCCCCAACCGACTAACCAGCACAGATACGCAGTATTTT.

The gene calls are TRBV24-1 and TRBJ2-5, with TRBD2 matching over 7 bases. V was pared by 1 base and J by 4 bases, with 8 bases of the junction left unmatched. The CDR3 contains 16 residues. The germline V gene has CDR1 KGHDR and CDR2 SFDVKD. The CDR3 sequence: CATSDFSSGGGETQYF. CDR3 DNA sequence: TGTGCCACCAGTGATTTCTCTAGCGGCGGAGGAGAGACCCAGTACTTC.

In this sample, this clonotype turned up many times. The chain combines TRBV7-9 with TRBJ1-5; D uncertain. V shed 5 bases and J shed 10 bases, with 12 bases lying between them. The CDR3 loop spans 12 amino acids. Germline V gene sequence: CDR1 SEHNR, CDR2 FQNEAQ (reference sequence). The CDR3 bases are TGTGCCAGCAGCCCACGACGAACTCCCCAGCATTTT. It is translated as CASSPRRTPQHF.

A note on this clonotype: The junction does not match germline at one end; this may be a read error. CDR3: CASSLTSGRSADTQCF. The CDR3 nucleotides are TGCGCCAGCAGCTTAACTAGCGGGAGGAGCGCAGATACGCAGTGTTTT. The V call is TRBV4-2, the J call TRBJ2-3; 12 positions match TRBD2. The CDR3 is 16 amino acids. Germline-derived CDR1 and CDR2 are LGHNA and YNFKEQ.

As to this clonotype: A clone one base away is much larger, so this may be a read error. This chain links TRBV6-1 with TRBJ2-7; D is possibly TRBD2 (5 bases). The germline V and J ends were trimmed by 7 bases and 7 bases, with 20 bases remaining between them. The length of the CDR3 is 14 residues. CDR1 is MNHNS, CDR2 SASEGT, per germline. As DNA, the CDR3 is TGTGCCAGCAACGCTCGGACGGACTTGAGTGAGCAGTACTTC. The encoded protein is CASNARTDLSEQYF.

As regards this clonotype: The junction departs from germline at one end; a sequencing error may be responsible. The CDR3 coding sequence is TGCGCCAGCAGCCCGGAGCTAGCGGTCGCATCCTACGAGCTGTACTTC. This translates into CASSPELAVASYELYF. J is TRBJ2-7 and V is TRBV4-3, with 7 positions matching TRBD2. CDR1 and CDR2 from the germline V gene are LGHNA and YSLEER. This CDR3 is built from 16 residues.

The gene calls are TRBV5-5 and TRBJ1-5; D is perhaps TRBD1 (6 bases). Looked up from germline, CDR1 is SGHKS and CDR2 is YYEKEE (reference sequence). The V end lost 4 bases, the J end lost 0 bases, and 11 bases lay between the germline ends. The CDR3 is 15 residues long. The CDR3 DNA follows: TGTGCCAGCAGCCGAACAGGGAGTAGCAATCAGCCCCAGCATTTT. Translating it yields CASSRTGSSNQPQHF.

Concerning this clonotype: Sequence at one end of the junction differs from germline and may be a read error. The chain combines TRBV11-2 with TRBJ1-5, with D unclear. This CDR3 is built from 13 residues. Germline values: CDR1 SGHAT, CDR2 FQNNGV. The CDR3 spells CTSSLMAEQPQHF. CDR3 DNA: TGTACCAGCAGCTTAATGGCCGAACAGCCCCAGCATTTT.

The CDR3 reads CASNRANNEQFF. The CDR3 nucleotides are TGTGCCAGCAACCGGGCTAACAATGAGCAGTTCTTC. This sequence joins TRBV7-9 and TRBJ2-1; the D is unclear. Trimming pared 7 bases from V and 5 bases from J, leaving 9 bases between. Germline values: CDR1 SEHNR, CDR2 FQNEAQ (reference sequence). The CDR3 runs to 12 residues. Complete variable domain (other parts from reference TRBV7-9 and TRBJ2-1): DTGVSQNPRHKITKRGQNVTFRCDPISEHNRLYWYRQTLGQGPEFLTYFQNEAQLEKSRLLSDRFSAERPKGSFSTLEIQRTEQGDSAMYLCASNRANNEQFFGPGTRLTVL.

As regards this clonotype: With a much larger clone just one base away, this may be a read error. CDR3 loop: CASGLEGGYTDTQYF. Written as DNA, the CDR3 is TGTGCCAGCGGCTTGGAGGGCGGTTACACAGATACGCAGTATTTT. The chain has TRBV5-5 and TRBJ2-3, with TRBD2 as a possible D gene (6 bases). Germline CDR1 is SGHKS and CDR2 is YYEKEE (reference sequence). The CDR3 has 15 residues.

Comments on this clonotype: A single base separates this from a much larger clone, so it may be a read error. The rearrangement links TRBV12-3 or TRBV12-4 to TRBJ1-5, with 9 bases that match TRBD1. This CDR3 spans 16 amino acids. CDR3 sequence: CASNPAGTGINRPQHF. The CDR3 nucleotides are TGTGCCAGCAACCCAGCCGGGACAGGGATCAATCGGCCCCAGCATTTT.

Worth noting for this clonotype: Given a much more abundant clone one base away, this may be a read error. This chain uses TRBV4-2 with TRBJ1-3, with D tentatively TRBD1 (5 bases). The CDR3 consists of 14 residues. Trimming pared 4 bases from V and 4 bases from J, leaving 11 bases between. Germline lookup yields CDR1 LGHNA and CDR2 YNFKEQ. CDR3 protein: CASSRHWDGNTIYF. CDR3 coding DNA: TGTGCCAGCAGCCGACATTGGGACGGAAACACCATATATTTT.

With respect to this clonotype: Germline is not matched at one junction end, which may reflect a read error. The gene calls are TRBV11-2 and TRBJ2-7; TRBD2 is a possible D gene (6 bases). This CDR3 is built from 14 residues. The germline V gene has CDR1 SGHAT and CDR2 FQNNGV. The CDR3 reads CASSPHVGGYEQYF. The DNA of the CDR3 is TGTGCTAGCAGCCCCCATGTGGGGGGCTACGAGCAGTACTTC.

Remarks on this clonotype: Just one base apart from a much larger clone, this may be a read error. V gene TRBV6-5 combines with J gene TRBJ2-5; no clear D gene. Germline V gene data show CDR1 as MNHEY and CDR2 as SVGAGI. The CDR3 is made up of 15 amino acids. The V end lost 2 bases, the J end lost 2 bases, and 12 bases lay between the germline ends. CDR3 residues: CASSYTGRNQETQYF. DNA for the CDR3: TGTGCCAGCAGTTACACTGGACGGAATCAAGAGACCCAGTACTTC.

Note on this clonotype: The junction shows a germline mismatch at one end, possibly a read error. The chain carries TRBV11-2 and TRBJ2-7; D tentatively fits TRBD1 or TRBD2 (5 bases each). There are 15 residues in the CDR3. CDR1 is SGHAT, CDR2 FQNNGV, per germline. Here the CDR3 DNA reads TGTGCCGGCAGCTTAGGTGGCAGGGAGTCCGACGAGCAGTACTTC. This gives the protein CAGSLGGRESDEQYF.

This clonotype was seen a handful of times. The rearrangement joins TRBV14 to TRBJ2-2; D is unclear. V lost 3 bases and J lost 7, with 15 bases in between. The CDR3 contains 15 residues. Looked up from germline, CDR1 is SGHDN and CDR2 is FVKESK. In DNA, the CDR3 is TGTGCCAGCAGCCAGACAAGAGCAAGGAACGGGGAGCTGTTTTTT. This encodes CASSQTRARNGELFF.

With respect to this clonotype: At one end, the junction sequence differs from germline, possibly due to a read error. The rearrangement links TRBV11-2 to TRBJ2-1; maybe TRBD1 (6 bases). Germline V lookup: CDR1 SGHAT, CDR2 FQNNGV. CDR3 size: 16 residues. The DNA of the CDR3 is TGTGCCAGCAGCTGGACGGACAGTAAGGTCTACAATGGGCAGTTCTTC. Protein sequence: CASSWTDSKVYNGQFF.